Reported below is one T cell receptor (beta chain). Its antigen remains unknown. Germline V gene data show CDR1 as DFQATT and CDR2 as SNEGSKA (reference sequence). The CDR3 extends over 13 amino acids. V lost 7 bases, J lost 4 bases, and 14 bases lay in between. This specimen belongs to a study of CD8 T cells in Susac syndrome. Findings and caveats of the study: Only a relatively small number of individuals were included in the TCR sequencing and HLA analysis.

With random hexamers, roughly 0.45 to 1 ug RNA was reverse transcribed. TCRdb ran MiXCR on the immunoSEQ multiplex PCR reads and lists one entry per CDR3 protein. The data contain roughly 160,000 distinct CDR3 sequences, roughly 95% of them singletons. The chain links TRBV20-1 to TRBJ2-1; TRBD1 is a possible D gene (6 bases). The specimen was CD4+ T cells from PBMCs. The origin of this receptor is a human donor with Susac syndrome. CDR3 loop: CSVDKRGYNEQFF. The CDR3 nucleotides read TGCAGTGTTGACAAGAGGGGGTACAATGAGCAGTTCTTC.